Listed below are T cell receptor beta chains from one sample, sequenced in a study of T cells in Graves' hyperthyroidism and ophthalmopathy. TCRdb redid the calling of the multiplex PCR reads with MiXCR, one entry per CDR3 protein. This sample carries approximately 720,000 distinct CDR3 sequences, around a sixth of them seen once, and the ten largest clones take over 15%. Source material: blood. All receptors derive from a woman between 50 and 59 years old with Graves' hyperthyroidism that later progressed to Graves' ophthalmopathy. Each CDR3 is given with its conserved first and last residue. A D gene is named only where the DNA matches it firmly. The size field is filled for only some rows; it gives once, few, many or a size class.

CDR3 length,D gene,V gene,clone size,J gene,CDR3 DNA,CDR3 protein
13,TRBD1,TRBV20-1,many,TRBJ2-7,TGCAGTGCTGGGACAGTCGGATGGTACGAGCAGTACTTC,CSAGTVGWYEQYF
12,.,TRBV29-1,.,TRBJ2-7,TGCAGCGTTGAAAGCGGTACCAACGAGCAGTACTTC,CSVESGTNEQYF
14,.,TRBV3-1,many,TRBJ1-6,TGTGCCAGCAGCCATCGAGAGAGCTCTTCACCCCTCCACTTT,CASSHRESSSPLHF
12,.,TRBV20-1,many,TRBJ1-1,TGCAGTGCTACAGGGTTGGGCACTGAAGCTTTCTTT,CSATGLGTEAFF
13,.,TRBV11-3,many,TRBJ1-1,TGTGCCAGCAGCAGACAGATGAACACTGAAGCTTTCTTT,CASSRQMNTEAFF
14,TRBD1,TRBV11-2,many,TRBJ1-4,TGTGCCAGCAGCTCCAACAGGGGCAGTGAAAAACTGTTTTTT,CASSSNRGSEKLFF
15,.,TRBV11-2,many,TRBJ1-1,TGTGCCAGCAGCCTGTTGCAGAACATGAACACTGAAGCTTTCTTT,CASSLLQNMNTEAFF
17,TRBD2,TRBV7-3,.,TRBJ2-7,TGTGCCAGCAGCTTAACTCCCCTCCTAGCGGGGGGGTACGAGCAGTACTTC,CASSLTPLLAGGYEQYF
13,.,TRBV27,few,TRBJ2-2,TGTGCCAGCAGTGCCCAAGACACCGGGGAGCTGTTTTTT,CASSAQDTGELFF
15,.,TRBV10-3,many,TRBJ1-5,TGTGCCATCAGTGCGGCCGGGGCTATTAATCAGCCCCAGCATTTT,CAISAAGAINQPQHF
13,.,TRBV12-3/TRBV12-4,many,TRBJ1-2,TGTGCCAGCAGTTTAGCAGGGCCCTATGGCTACACCTTC,CASSLAGPYGYTF
14,.,TRBV3-1,many,TRBJ2-7,TGTGCCAGCAGCCAGAAGAGTGGCAACTACGAGCAGTACTTC,CASSQKSGNYEQYF
17,TRBD2,TRBV4-1,.,TRBJ2-5,TGCGCCAGCAGCCAAGCGTTAGCGGGGGGCCTTGAAGAGACCCAGTACTTC,CASSQALAGGLEETQYF
14,.,TRBV20-1,few,TRBJ2-2,TGCAGTGCTTACGCAGGGGTTAACACCGGGGAGCTGTTTTTT,CSAYAGVNTGELFF
19,TRBD2,TRBV6-5,.,TRBJ2-4,TGTGCCAGCAGTTACTGGGGACTAGCGGGGGGGGTAGCCAAAAACGTTCAGTACTTC,CASSYWGLAGGVAKNVQYF
14,.,TRBV11-2,many,TRBJ2-7,TGTGCCAGCAGCTTGGGAAGCCACGTCTACGAGCAGTACTTC,CASSLGSHVYEQYF
15,.,TRBV9,few,TRBJ1-1,TGTGCCAGCAGTGCCGCCGAGGGTTGGAGCACTGAAGCTTTCTTT,CASSAAEGWSTEAFF
15,.,TRBV6-1,few,TRBJ1-3,TGTGCCAGCAGACCTTCGGGGGACTCTGGAAACACCATATATTTT,CASRPSGDSGNTIYF
15,.,TRBV11-2,.,TRBJ1-2,TGTGCCAGCAGCCCTACTTTTGACAGAGACTATGGCTACACCTTC,CASSPTFDRDYGYTF
15,.,TRBV10-3,.,TRBJ1-5,TGTGCCATCAGTGAGTCGGGCACCAACAATCAGCCCCAGCATTTT,CAISESGTNNQPQHF
17,TRBD2,TRBV27,few,TRBJ2-7,TGTGCCAGCAGTCCCCCCCGGGGACGGGGGGGAGTATACGAGCAGTACTTC,CASSPPRGRGGVYEQYF
14,TRBD2,TRBV9,many,TRBJ2-5,TGTGCCAGCAGCGTCAAAGCGGGGCAAGAGACCCAGTACTTC,CASSVKAGQETQYF
16,.,TRBV9,few,TRBJ1-1,TGTGCCAGCAGCGCTCAGGGCCAGAACATGAACACTGAAGCTTTCTTT,CASSAQGQNMNTEAFF
20,TRBD1,TRBV3-1,.,TRBJ2-5,TGTGCCAGCAGCCATTCTGCGGGTGTTCTCGGACAGGGAGGACAAGAGACCCAGTACTTC,CASSHSAGVLGQGGQETQYF
13,.,TRBV11-2,few,TRBJ2-7,TGTGCCAGCAGCTCTTACAGGGACTACGAGCAGTACTTC,CASSSYRDYEQYF
12,.,TRBV7-9,few,TRBJ1-2,TGTGCCAGCAGCTATAACAGCGGTGGCTACACCTTC,CASSYNSGGYTF
11,.,TRBV27,few,TRBJ1-2,TGTGCCAGCAGGGGGCTTGAAGGCTACACCTTC,CASRGLEGYTF
15,.,TRBV7-9,many,TRBJ2-1,TGTGCCAGCAGCTTAACAACAGGGTTCCACAATGAGCAGTTCTTC,CASSLTTGFHNEQFF
13,TRBD1,TRBV3-1,.,TRBJ1-2,TGTGCCAGCAGCCAACGGGACAGTCGTGGCTACACCTTC,CASSQRDSRGYTF
15,.,TRBV28,.,TRBJ1-4,TGTGCCTGCAGTTTCCCGACAGGCTCCGGTGAAAAACTGTTTTTT,CACSFPTGSGEKLFF
17,TRBD2,TRBV7-6,many,TRBJ2-3,TGTGCCAGCAGCTCGGGACTAGCGGGGGGATCCACAGATACGCAGTATTTT,CASSSGLAGGSTDTQYF
16,TRBD2,TRBV25-1,.,TRBJ2-5,TGTGCCAGCAGTGATCCCCTAGCGGGGCCCCAAGAGACCCAGTACTTC,CASSDPLAGPQETQYF
12,TRBD1,TRBV2,many,TRBJ2-7,TGTGCCAGCAGCGGGGACAGTCTCGAGCAGTACTTC,CASSGDSLEQYF
16,.,TRBV20-1,few,TRBJ1-2,TGCAGTGCTCACCCCCTGAGTGGCGGAGCTGAGTATGGCTACACCTTC,CSAHPLSGGAEYGYTF
11,.,TRBV30,few,TRBJ1-2,TGTGCCTGGAGTACAACCTATGGCTACACCTTC,CAWSTTYGYTF
17,.,TRBV14,.,TRBJ1-1,TGTGCCAGCAGCCAAGAAAGGGGGGGACGGGCGAACACTGAAGCTTTCTTT,CASSQERGGRANTEAFF
14,TRBD1,TRBV20-1,many,TRBJ1-5,TGCAGTGCTACGACAGGGCAGTTTAATCAGCCCCAGCATTTT,CSATTGQFNQPQHF
17,TRBD1,TRBV13,.,TRBJ1-4,TGTGCCAGCAGCTCCTACCCACCGGGACAGGAGGATGAAAAACTGTTTTTT,CASSSYPPGQEDEKLFF
17,.,TRBV7-9,many,TRBJ2-3,TGTGCCAGCAGCTTAAGAAGAGTAGGAGGCAAGACAGATACGCAGTATTTT,CASSLRRVGGKTDTQYF
15,TRBD2,TRBV4-1,many,TRBJ2-3,TGCGCCAGCAGACTAGCGGGGGCTAGCACAGATACGCAGTATTTT,CASRLAGASTDTQYF
14,TRBD2,TRBV7-7,.,TRBJ2-5,TGTGCTAGCAGCATCGGCGGGGGGGGTGAGACCCAGTACTTC,CASSIGGGGETQYF
14,.,TRBV3-1,.,TRBJ1-1,TGTGCCAGCAGCAATAGCGGGGGGGCAGGAACAGCTTTCTTT,CASSNSGGAGTAFF
18,.,TRBV4-1,few,TRBJ2-7,TGCGCCAGCAGCCAAGAAGGGCGCGGGTGGGGGAGAGAATACGAGCAGTACTTC,CASSQEGRGWGREYEQYF
15,.,TRBV27,few,TRBJ1-2,TGTGCCAGCAGTGATGGGGACGGTGCTAACTATGGCTACACCTTC,CASSDGDGANYGYTF
15,.,TRBV28,.,TRBJ1-6,TGTGCCAGCAGCAAACTCCGCTCCTATAATTCACCCCTCCACTTT,CASSKLRSYNSPLHF
15,.,TRBV11-2,many,TRBJ2-7,TGTGCCAGCACCATACAGGCAGAAGCGTCCTACGAGCAGTACTTC,CASTIQAEASYEQYF
13,.,TRBV6-1,few,TRBJ2-1,TGTGCCAGCAGTGAAGGTATTTTGTATGAGCAGTTCTTC,CASSEGILYEQFF
13,TRBD1,TRBV5-1,many,TRBJ2-7,TGCGCCAGCAGTCGGGACAGGGTCTACGAGCAGTACTTC,CASSRDRVYEQYF
13,.,TRBV2,.,TRBJ1-2,TGTGCCAGCAGTGAGGCAGCTACCTATGGCTACACCTTC,CASSEAATYGYTF
17,.,TRBV5-1,many,TRBJ2-6,TGCGCCAGCAGCTTGAGAGGGATCGAATCTGGGGCCAACGTCCTGACTTTC,CASSLRGIESGANVLTF
15,TRBD1,TRBV6-2/TRBV6-3,.,TRBJ2-5,TGTGCCAGCAGTTACTCGCAGGGGGCTCAAGAGACCCAGTACTTC,CASSYSQGAQETQYF
15,TRBD1,TRBV20-1,many,TRBJ1-5,TGCAGTGCAACCAATCGGGACAGCGTCAATCAGCCCCAGCATTTT,CSATNRDSVNQPQHF
14,TRBD1,TRBV5-1,few,TRBJ2-7,TGCGCCAGCGCCGCGGACAGGGCGCGGGGCGAGCAGTACTTC,CASAADRARGEQYF